These 16 T cell receptor beta chains originate from one sample sequenced in a study of blood T cell repertoires in COVID-19. TCRdb keeps only in-frame clones here, not all; method: immunoSEQ multiplex PCR. The data contain under 200,000 clones, 86% of them singletons. Material for sequencing was peripheral blood. All receptors come from a woman of 80 years or more in a cohort sampled during active or convalescent COVID-19.

The gene calls are TRBV6-5 and TRBJ2-6; D is undetermined. This CDR3 has 13 residues. With 10 bases removed from V and 0 bases from J, the gap between germline ends came to 7 bases. CDR1 is MNHEY, CDR2 SVGAGI, per germline. The CDR3 spells CATQISGANVLTF. Written as DNA, the CDR3 is TGTGCCACCCAGATCTCTGGGGCCAACGTCCTGACTTTC.

The chain combines TRBV9 with TRBJ2-1, with 7 nucleotides matching TRBD1. Germline lookup yields CDR1 SGDLS and CDR2 YYNGEE. The CDR3 is made up of 14 amino acids. V dropped 4 bases and J dropped 7; count of bases not matched to a gene: 8. CDR3 nucleotides: TGTGCCAGCAGCCCGCGACAGGGTAAGAATGAGCAGTTCTTC. Translating gives CASSPRQGKNEQFF.

The V gene is TRBV5-5, the J gene TRBJ1-2, with 9 positions matching TRBD1. Per germline, CDR1 SGHKS and CDR2 YYEKEE (reference sequence). Trimming took 3 bases from V and 2 from J; bases not matched to a gene: 11. The CDR3 contains 17 residues. In DNA, the CDR3 is TGTGCCAGCAGCTCTCCTGACCGGACAGGGGACAACTATGGCTACACCTTC. It encodes CASSSPDRTGDNYGYTF.

The chain's CDR3 is CASTQGGTGNNNEQFF. DNA of the CDR3: TGTGCCAGCACCCAGGGAGGGACAGGGAACAACAATGAGCAGTTCTTC. The V gene is TRBV5-6, the J gene TRBJ2-1, with TRBD1 identical over 9 bases. The germline V gene has CDR1 SGHDT and CDR2 YYEEEE. Germline trimming cut 6 bases from V and 5 bases from J; bases unmatched to any gene: 12. The CDR3 length is 16 residues.

This clone came up many times. V gene TRBV19 combines with J gene TRBJ1-3, with TRBD1 matching 7 bases. The CDR3 has 17 residues. Germline V gene sequence: CDR1 LNHDA, CDR2 SQIVND (reference sequence). J lost 0 bases, V lost 3 bases, and 8 bases had no gene match. CDR3 loop: CASSIAQGVTSGNTIYF. CDR3 bases: TGTGCCAGTAGTATTGCTCAGGGGGTGACCTCTGGAAACACCATATATTTT.

This chain links TRBV19 with TRBJ2-1, with 7 bases aligning to TRBD2. Losses at the gene ends were 6 bases for V and 5 bases for J; bases not matched to a gene: 13. CDR1 LNHDA and CDR2 SQIVND come from the germline V gene (reference sequence). This CDR3 has 16 amino acids. Here the CDR3 DNA reads TGTGCCAGTAGCCCTGCGGAGATAGCGGGCAACAATGAGCAGTTCTTC. It specifies CASSPAEIAGNNEQFF.

The count of this clone is one. The V call is TRBV19, the J call TRBJ2-2, with 9 bases that match TRBD1. The junction had 7 bases not matched to a gene; V was cut back by 7 bases and J by 4 bases. The length of the CDR3 is 15 residues. Germline CDR1 is LNHDA and CDR2 is SQIVND (reference sequence). CDR3 in amino acids: CASKTGTGSTGELFF. The CDR3 DNA reads as TGTGCCAGTAAAACCGGGACAGGGAGCACCGGGGAGCTGTTTTTT.

The chain joins TRBV11-3 to TRBJ2-1; 10 bases are a match to TRBD2. In germline, CDR1 is SGHNT, CDR2 YENEEA. V lost 3 bases and J lost 9; bases outside the gene matches: 8. This CDR3 comprises 15 residues. Here the CDR3 DNA reads TGTGCCAGCAGCTTTGGCCTAGCGGGGGACCTTGAGCAGTTCTTC. Amino acids: CASSFGLAGDLEQFF.

This clone was seen once. The rearrangement links TRBV6-2 or TRBV6-3 to TRBJ2-5, with D hard to call. Germline V lookup: CDR1 MNHEY, CDR2 SVGEGT. Trimming stripped 4 bases from V and 5 bases from J, with 5 bases between. The CDR3 loop spans 11 amino acids. Written as DNA, the CDR3 is TGTGCCAGCAGTTTGGAGGAGACCCAGTACTTC. Amino acid sequence: CASSLEETQYF.

V usage is TRBV7-2 and J usage is TRBJ2-3; 12 bases align to TRBD2. The germline gives CDR1 SGHTA, CDR2 FQGNSA. V was clipped by 5 bases and J by 2 bases; unmatched bases: 5. There are 16 residues in the CDR3. CDR3 in amino acids: CASSPGTSGYTDTQYF. The CDR3 nucleotides are TGTGCCAGCAGCCCGGGGACTAGCGGGTACACAGATACGCAGTATTTT.

The chain carries TRBV7-2 and TRBJ1-5; D is possibly TRBD1 (6 bases). Germline CDR1 and CDR2: SGHTA and FQGNSA. The CDR3 loop spans 17 amino acids. Between the trimmed V and J ends, which lost 2 bases and 4 bases, there was a span of 18 bases. The CDR3 loop reads CASSLLGGGVGNQPQHF. The CDR3 DNA reads TGTGCCAGCAGCTTACTCGGGGGGGGCGTTGGAAATCAGCCCCAGCATTTT. Full variable domain (rest looked up from reference TRBV7-2 and TRBJ1-5): GAGVSQSPSNKVTEKGKDVELRCDPISGHTALYWYRQSLGQGLEFLIYFQGNSAPDKSGLPSDRFSAERTGGSVSTLTIQRTQQEDSAVYLCASSLLGGGVGNQPQHFGDGTRLSIL.

The V and J genes are TRBV15 and TRBJ1-4, with TRBD1 as a possible D gene (6 bases). CDR1 is LNHNV and CDR2 is YYDKDF in the germline V gene (reference sequence). The CDR3 totals 16 residues. Trimming left V 5 bases short and J 3 bases short, with 16 bases between. The CDR3 nucleotides are TGTGCCACCAGCTTGACCCCGGGACAAGCTAATGAAAAACTGTTTTTT. This encodes CATSLTPGQANEKLFF.

This rearrangement joins TRBV5-1 to TRBJ2-1, with a possible D match to TRBD1 (5 bases). V was shortened by 4 bases and J by 6 bases, with 8 bases between the two germline ends. The germline V gene encodes CDR1 SGHRS and CDR2 YFSETQ. The CDR3 is 12 residues long. The chain's CDR3 is CASSRQLNEQFF. The CDR3 coding sequence is TGCGCCAGCAGCCGACAGCTCAATGAGCAGTTCTTC.

The CDR3 protein is CSASYEQFF. The CDR3 DNA sequence: TGCAGTGCTAGCTATGAGCAGTTCTTC. The chain combines TRBV20-1 with TRBJ2-1, with unresolved D. V was cut by 3 bases and J by 8 bases, with 2 bases left in between. CDR1 and CDR2 (germline): DFQATT, SNEGSKA (reference sequence). The CDR3 sequence is 9 residues long.

This clone was picked up a small number of times. Other nucleotide sequences from this sample produce the same CDR3. This chain connects TRBV5-4 to TRBJ1-2, with TRBD1 matching over 7 bases. Germline CDR1 reads SGHNT; CDR2 reads YYREEE (reference sequence). The CDR3 is 13 amino acids. V lost 4 bases to trimming and J lost 8 bases; unmatched junction nucleotides: 8. CDR3 DNA: TGTGCCAGCAGCCCAGACAGGGTCGGGGGCTACACCTTC. It codes for CASSPDRVGGYTF.

The chain couples TRBV11-3 to TRBJ2-3; 9 bases are a match to TRBD2. The germline CDR1 and CDR2 sequences are SGHNT and YENEEA. Trimming removed 3 bases from V and 0 bases from J; junction bases left unmatched: 4. This CDR3 comprises 16 residues. The CDR3 DNA reads TGTGCCAGCAGCTTTGCTAGCGGGGCTAGCACAGATACGCAGTATTTT. Its protein is CASSFASGASTDTQYF.